This entry lists 26 T cell receptor beta chains sequenced from one sample in a study of cytomegalovirus exposure and HLA in healthy donors. The PCR ran on 60 Vbeta and 13 Jbeta primers. The assay was immunoSEQ multiplex PCR, and TCRdb's table has in-frame clones only and misses some. The sample records some 170,000 clones, just over 70% being singletons. Sample: PBMCs. The receptors were sampled from a human donor in good health.

This clone was found a few times. This chain uses TRBV12-5 with TRBJ1-6; weak D call: TRBD1 (6 bases). This CDR3 is 14 amino acids long. Germline lookup yields CDR1 LGHNT and CDR2 FRNRAP. V was clipped by 6 bases and J by 7 bases, with 13 bases between them. The CDR3 DNA reads TGTGCTAGTGGACAGGGAAACGGGAATTCACCCCTCCACTTT. Amino acid sequence: CASGQGNGNSPLHF. Supplemented by reference TRBV12-5 and TRBJ1-6, the full variable domain reads DARVTQTPRHKVTEMGQEVTMRCQPILGHNTVFWYRQTMMQGLELLAYFRNRAPLDDSGMPKDRFSAEMPDATLATLKIQPSEPRDSAVYFCASGQGNGNSPLHFGNGTRLTVT.

This sequence joins TRBV7-3 and TRBJ1-2, with TRBD1 matching 8 bases. Germline CDR1 is SGHTA and CDR2 is FQGTGA. The CDR3 contains 13 residues. After removal of 3 bases from V and 8 bases from J, the junction contained 5 bases not matched to a gene. The CDR3 sequence is CASSFAGGDGYTF. CDR3 DNA sequence: TGTGCCAGCAGCTTCGCAGGGGGCGACGGCTACACCTTC. The complete variable domain, with remaining parts taken from reference TRBV7-3 and TRBJ1-2, reads GAGVSQTPSNKVTEKGKYVELRCDPISGHTALYWYRQSLGQGPEFLIYFQGTGAADDSGLPNDRFFAVRPEGSVSTLKIQRTERGDSAVYLCASSFAGGDGYTFGSGTRLTVV.

The sample holds many counts of this clone. The rearrangement joins TRBV2 to TRBJ1-2, with TRBD1 as a possible D gene (5 bases). Germline V gene lookup returns CDR1 SNHLY and CDR2 FYNNEI. CDR3 length equals 12 residues. The V and J ends lost 4 bases and 4 bases respectively, with 7 bases between them. For the CDR3, the DNA is TGTGCCAGCAGTGGACAGACCTATGGCTACACCTTC. This sequence encodes CASSGQTYGYTF. Together with reference TRBV2 and TRBJ1-2, the CDR3 gives the full variable domain: EPEVTQTPSHQVTQMGQEVILRCVPISNHLYFYWYRQILGQKVEFLVSFYNNEISEKSEIFDDQFSVERPDGSNFTLKIRSTKLEDSAMYFCASSGQTYGYTFGSGTRLTVV.

This rearrangement joins TRBV5-4 to TRBJ2-4, with D maybe TRBD1 (6 bases). The CDR3 runs 16 residues. The V gene lost 0 bases and the J gene lost 1 base, with 11 bases spanning the gap. CDR1 is SGHNT and CDR2 is YYREEE in the germline V gene (reference sequence). CDR3 residues: CASSLGFGGAKNIQYF. The CDR3 DNA reads TGTGCCAGCAGCTTGGGCTTTGGGGGCGCCAAAAACATTCAGTACTTC.

The chain combines TRBV6-1 with TRBJ2-7; 7 positions agree with TRBD2. V was clipped by 2 bases and J by 1 base; unmatched bases: 5. The V gene's germline CDR1 is MNHNS and CDR2 SASEGT. This CDR3 contains 15 residues. The CDR3 loop reads CASSERAGESYEQYF. CDR3 coding DNA: TGTGCCAGCAGTGAACGTGCGGGGGAGTCCTACGAGCAGTACTTC.

The V and J genes are TRBV2 and TRBJ1-2; D is perhaps TRBD1 (6 bases). This CDR3 comprises 13 residues. Looked up from germline, CDR1 is SNHLY and CDR2 is FYNNEI. The V and J ends lost 8 bases and 2 bases respectively, with 12 bases between them. The CDR3 DNA is TGTGCCAGCTTACAGGGAGAGAACTATGGCTACACCTTC. Protein sequence: CASLQGENYGYTF.

The V gene is TRBV10-3, the J gene TRBJ1-1; D gene unclear. This CDR3 is built from 16 residues. Germline V lookup: CDR1 ENHRY, CDR2 SYGVKD. V was shortened by 0 bases and J by 1 base, with 12 bases between the two germline ends. CDR3 sequence: CAISESAVGQNTEAFF. CDR3 bases: TGTGCCATCAGTGAGTCGGCGGTGGGTCAGAACACTGAAGCTTTCTTT.

In this sample, this clone turned up a few times. The chain joins TRBV7-2 to TRBJ1-3, with TRBD1 as a possible D gene (6 bases). CDR1 is SGHTA and CDR2 is FQGNSA in the germline V gene. With 5 bases removed from V and 3 bases from J, the gap between germline ends came to 14 bases. This CDR3 spans 15 amino acids. CDR3 sequence reads: CASSPVDSFGNTIYF. CDR3 DNA sequence: TGTGCCAGCAGCCCGGTGGACAGTTTTGGAAACACCATATATTTT.

The CDR3 region has the DNA TGTGCCAGCTCACCAATTACGAGCTCCTATAATTCACCCCTCCACTTT. Its protein product is CASSPITSSYNSPLHF. The chain joins TRBV18 to TRBJ1-6; D not certain. This CDR3 region has 16 residues. V gave up 2 bases and J gave up 0 bases, with 8 bases separating them. Germline CDR1 and CDR2: KGHSH and LQKENI. The full variable domain, in which reference TRBV18 and TRBJ1-6 provide the parts outside the CDR3, is NAGVMQNPRHLVRRRGQEARLRCSPMKGHSHVYWYRQLPEEGLKFMVYLQKENIIDESGMPKERFSAEFPKEGPSILRIQQVVRGDSAAYFCASSPITSSYNSPLHFGNGTRLTVT.

This rearrangement joins TRBV5-1 to TRBJ2-3, with TRBD2 matching 10 bases. The V gene end was trimmed by 4 bases and the J gene end by 2 bases; junction bases not matched to a gene: 7. The germline V gene encodes CDR1 SGHRS and CDR2 YFSETQ. This CDR3 comprises 16 residues. This CDR3 reads CASSPWTSGNTDTQYF. The CDR3 DNA reads TGCGCCAGCAGCCCGTGGACTAGCGGCAACACAGATACGCAGTATTTT.

The sample holds one count of this clone. The genes are TRBV10-3 and TRBJ2-3; 7 positions match TRBD1. J lost 2 bases, V lost 2 bases, and 7 bases had no gene match. This CDR3 comprises 16 residues. Germline CDR1 is ENHRY and CDR2 is SYGVKD. The CDR3 sequence: CAISETTGSLTDTQYF. The CDR3 DNA reads TGTGCCATCAGTGAGACGACAGGGTCCCTCACAGATACGCAGTATTTT.

The chain is built from TRBV5-1 and TRBJ2-5, with TRBD1 identical over 7 bases. The DNA end favors TRBJ2-7, so the J call may be wrong. The germline gives CDR1 SGHRS, CDR2 YFSETQ. This CDR3 contains 14 residues. CDR3 DNA: TGCGCCAGCAGCTCTTCAGGGGGCTCCTACGAGCAGTACTTC. It specifies CASSSSGGSYEQYF.

The J gene is TRBJ1-1, the V gene TRBV6-1, with 10 positions matching TRBD1. The CDR3 runs 14 residues. V dropped 4 bases and J dropped 5; count of bases not matched to a gene: 4. Germline V CDR1 and CDR2: MNHNS, SASEGT. The CDR3 DNA follows: TGTGCCAGCAGTGCCGGGACAGGGGAAACTGAAGCTTTCTTT. This gives the protein CASSAGTGETEAFF.

This clone was detected ten times or more. The sample carries other DNA sequences with the same CDR3. The chain combines TRBV6-4 with TRBJ2-3, with 8 bases aligning to TRBD2. The CDR3 spans 15 residues. V lost 0 bases to trimming and J lost 1 base; unmatched junction nucleotides: 0. In germline, CDR1 is MRHNA, CDR2 SNTAGT. CDR3 bases: TGTGCCAGCAGTGACTCGCGGGGGGGCACAGATACGCAGTATTTT. Its protein is CASSDSRGGTDTQYF.

The genes are TRBV5-4 and TRBJ2-2, with 7 bases aligning to TRBD1. Unmatched junction bases numbered 9, after V lost 5 bases and J lost 5 bases. Germline-derived CDR1 and CDR2 are SGHNT and YYREEE (reference sequence). The CDR3 sequence is 15 residues long. The CDR3 reads CASRDRRGDTGELFF. CDR3 nucleotide sequence: TGTGCCAGCAGGGACAGGCGCGGTGATACCGGGGAGCTGTTTTTT.

The rearrangement joins TRBV6-5 to TRBJ1-5; 7 bases line up with TRBD1. J was trimmed by 7 bases and V by 4 bases; bases with no gene match: 10. The CDR3 is 15 residues long. Germline V CDR1 and CDR2: MNHEY, SVGAGI. Written as DNA, the CDR3 is TGTGCCAGCAGTTCTATTAGACAGGGACCGCAGCCCCAGCATTTT. It encodes CASSSIRQGPQPQHF.

This clone has only one observation. The rearrangement links TRBV15 to TRBJ1-1; 12 positions agree with TRBD1. Germline CDR1 LNHNV, CDR2 YYDKDF (reference sequence). This CDR3 is 17 amino acids long. Germline trimming cut 1 base from V and 1 base from J; bases unmatched to any gene: 4. DNA of the CDR3: TGTGCCACCAGCAGAGGTGTGGGACAGGGGGCGAACACTGAAGCTTTCTTT. Residues: CATSRGVGQGANTEAFF.

The V call is TRBV18, the J call TRBJ1-2; D unclear. The length of the CDR3 is 13 residues. The V gene lost 2 bases and the J gene lost 5 bases, with 9 bases spanning the gap. Looked up from germline, CDR1 is KGHSH and CDR2 is LQKENI. The CDR3 reads CASSPSTGYGYTF. The CDR3 DNA reads TGTGCCAGCTCACCATCAACCGGGTATGGCTACACCTTC.

The V call is TRBV4-2, the J call TRBJ2-5; 11 bases are shared with TRBD2. Trimming took 4 bases from V and 3 from J; bases not matched to a gene: 1. The CDR3 extends over 14 amino acids. Germline CDR1 is LGHNA and CDR2 is YNFKEQ. This CDR3 is CASSLGLAEETQYF. CDR3 DNA sequence: TGTGCCAGCAGCCTGGGACTAGCGGAAGAGACCCAGTACTTC.

The CDR3 DNA reads as TGTGCCAGCAGTTTGGCCAGGACTGGCACAGATACGCAGTATTTT. Its protein is CASSLARTGTDTQYF. The gene calls are TRBV27 and TRBJ2-3, with TRBD2 as a possible D gene (5 bases). V was trimmed by 3 bases and J by 1 base, leaving 11 bases between them. Germline V gene lookup returns CDR1 MNHEY and CDR2 SMNVEV (reference sequence). This CDR3 region has 15 residues.

V is TRBV10-2 and J is TRBJ2-1, with 8 nucleotides matching TRBD2. The CDR3 has 16 residues. Unmatched junction bases numbered 2, after V lost 0 bases and J lost 1 base. CDR1 is WSHSY and CDR2 is SAAADI in the germline V gene. For the CDR3, the DNA is TGCGCCAGCAGTGAGTCTAGCGGGGTTTCCTACAATGAGCAGTTCTTC. This gives the protein CASSESSGVSYNEQFF.

The rearrangement links TRBV7-9 to TRBJ2-3; 9 nucleotides align to TRBD1. The CDR3 length is 16 residues. Germline V gene lookup returns CDR1 SEHNR and CDR2 FQNEAQ (reference sequence). J gave up 2 bases and V 4 bases, and 7 bases lay outside the gene matches. CDR3 in amino acids: CASSSGTGTITDTQYF. CDR3 DNA: TGTGCCAGCAGCTCGGGGACAGGGACCATCACAGATACGCAGTATTTT.

The chain couples TRBV7-3 to TRBJ1-6; TRBD1 aligns across 7 bases. V shed 3 bases, J shed 9 bases, and the junction held 8 bases outside the gene matches. The germline V gene encodes CDR1 SGHTA and CDR2 FQGTGA. The CDR3 covers 15 residues. In DNA form, the CDR3 reads TGTGCCAGCAGCTTCGGCAGGGGGTTGAGTTCACCCCTCCACTTT. Encoded protein: CASSFGRGLSSPLHF.

This clone was observed a few times. The chain carries TRBV7-9 and TRBJ2-7; TRBD2 matches at 10 bases. The CDR3 sequence is 15 residues long. V trimming: 5 bases; J trimming: 0 bases; junction bases outside the gene matches: 4. Germline values: CDR1 SEHNR, CDR2 FQNEAQ (reference sequence). CDR3: CASSRLAGVSYEQYF. CDR3 sequence (DNA): TGTGCCAGCAGCCGTCTAGCGGGGGTCTCCTACGAGCAGTACTTC.

The sample holds one count of this clone. The chain employs TRBV4-3 and TRBJ2-3; TRBD2 matches 9 bases. V shed 2 bases, J shed 0 bases, and the junction held 9 bases outside the gene matches. From germline, CDR1 is LGHNA and CDR2 YSLEER. CDR3 length: 18 amino acids. The CDR3 loop reads CASSQFFTRGGSTDTQYF. Written as DNA, the CDR3 is TGCGCCAGCAGCCAATTCTTCACGCGGGGGGGTAGCACAGATACGCAGTATTTT.

The chain recombines TRBV18 with TRBJ1-1; 7 positions agree with TRBD1. V gave up 5 bases and J gave up 1 base; unmatched junction bases: 7. The CDR3 is 15 amino acids. Per the germline V gene, CDR1 is KGHSH and CDR2 is LQKENI. The CDR3 here is CASSATWTGNTEAFF. As DNA, the CDR3 is TGTGCCAGCTCAGCGACCTGGACAGGGAACACTGAAGCTTTCTTT.